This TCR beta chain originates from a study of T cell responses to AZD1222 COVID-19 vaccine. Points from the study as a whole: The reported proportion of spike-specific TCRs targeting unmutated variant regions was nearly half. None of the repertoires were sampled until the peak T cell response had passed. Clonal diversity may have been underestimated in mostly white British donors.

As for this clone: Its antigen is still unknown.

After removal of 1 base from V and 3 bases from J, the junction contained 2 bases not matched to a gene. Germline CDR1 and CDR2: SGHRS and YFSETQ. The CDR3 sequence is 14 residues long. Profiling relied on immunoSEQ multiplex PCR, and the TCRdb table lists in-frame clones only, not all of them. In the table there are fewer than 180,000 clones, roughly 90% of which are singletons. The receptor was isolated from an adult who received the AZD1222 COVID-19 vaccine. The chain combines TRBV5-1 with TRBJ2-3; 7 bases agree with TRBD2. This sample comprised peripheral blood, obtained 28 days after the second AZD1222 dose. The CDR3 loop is CASSLMRETDTQYF. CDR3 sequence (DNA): TGCGCCAGCAGCTTGATGCGGGAGACAGATACGCAGTATTTT.